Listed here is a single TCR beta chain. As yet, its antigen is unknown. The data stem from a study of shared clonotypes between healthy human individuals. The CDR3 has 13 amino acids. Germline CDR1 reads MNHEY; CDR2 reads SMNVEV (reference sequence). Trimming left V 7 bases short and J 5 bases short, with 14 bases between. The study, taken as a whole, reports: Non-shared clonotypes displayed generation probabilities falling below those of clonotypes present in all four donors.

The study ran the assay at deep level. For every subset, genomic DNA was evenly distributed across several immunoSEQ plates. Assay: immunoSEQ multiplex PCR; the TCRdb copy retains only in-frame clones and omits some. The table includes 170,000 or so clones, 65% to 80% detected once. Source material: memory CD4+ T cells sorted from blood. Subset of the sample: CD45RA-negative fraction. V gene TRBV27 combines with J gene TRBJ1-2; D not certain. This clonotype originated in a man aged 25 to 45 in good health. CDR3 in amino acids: CASKKTEGYGYTF. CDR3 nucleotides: TGTGCCAGCAAAAAGACCGAGGGATATGGCTACACCTTC.